What follows are 30 T cell receptor beta chains derived from one specimen sequenced in a study of blood T cell repertoires in COVID-19. Some clones are missing from TCRdb's copy, which holds only in-frame ones; the method was immunoSEQ multiplex PCR. The sample contains roughly 97,000 clones, about 80% of which appear only once. The sequenced sample was peripheral blood. These TCRs come from a man in his fifties or sixties with acute or convalescent COVID-19.

The CDR3 bases are TGTGCCAGCAGTAATTCAGCGGGAGTTCAGTTCTTC. Translating gives CASSNSAGVQFF. The genes are TRBV25-1 and TRBJ2-1; 8 nucleotides match TRBD2. Germline CDR1 reads MGHDK; CDR2 reads SYGVNS. CDR3 length equals 12 residues. The V segment lost 5 bases and the J segment 13 bases; nucleotides outside the gene matches: 7.

CDR3 coding DNA: TGTGCCAGCGCTTTCCGGGACAGGGGCAATGAAAAACTGTTTTTT. Encoded protein: CASAFRDRGNEKLFF. The chain uses TRBV6-5 and TRBJ1-4; 10 bases match TRBD1. V lost 8 bases and J lost 5; bases outside the gene matches: 8. The germline gives CDR1 MNHEY, CDR2 SVGAGI. The CDR3 loop spans 15 amino acids.

V and J are TRBV6-5 and TRBJ2-3; D possibly corresponds to TRBD1 (5 bases). Germline V lookup: CDR1 MNHEY, CDR2 SVGAGI. V shed 6 bases and J shed 14 bases, with 24 bases lying between them. The CDR3 spans 14 residues. This CDR3 reads CASRTDQTGLRGYF. The CDR3 nucleotides read TGTGCCAGCAGGACTGACCAGACCGGCCTTAGGGGGTATTTT.

This chain joins TRBV20-1 and TRBJ1-4; D uncertain. This CDR3 has 10 amino acids. Per germline, CDR1 DFQATT and CDR2 SNEGSKA (reference sequence). V lost 5 bases and J 5 bases, leaving 3 bases between the germline ends. The CDR3 sequence: CSAPNEKLFF. The CDR3 DNA sequence: TGCAGTGCTCCGAATGAAAAACTGTTTTTT.

The CDR3: CASSLGTGGLEKLFF. The CDR3 DNA reads TGTGCCAGCAGCTTAGGAACAGGGGGTCTTGAAAAACTGTTTTTT. The chain combines TRBV5-4 with TRBJ1-4; 8 bases agree with TRBD1. CDR1 is SGHNT and CDR2 is YYREEE in the germline V gene (reference sequence). There are 15 residues in the CDR3. J was trimmed by 7 bases and V by 2 bases; bases with no gene match: 7.

The chain is built from TRBV2 and TRBJ2-7, with D hard to call. This CDR3 is built from 12 residues. V shed 4 bases and J shed 5 bases, with 9 bases lying between them. CDR1 and CDR2 (germline): SNHLY, FYNNEI. The CDR3 here is CASSATRDEQYF. Written as DNA, the CDR3 is TGTGCCAGCAGTGCGACTCGAGACGAGCAGTACTTC. Full variable domain (missing parts from reference TRBV2 and TRBJ2-7): EPEVTQTPSHQVTQMGQEVILRCVPISNHLYFYWYRQILGQKVEFLVSFYNNEISEKSEIFDDQFSVERPDGSNFTLKIRSTKLEDSAMYFCASSATRDEQYFGPGTRLTVT.

The V and J genes are TRBV6-5 and TRBJ2-1; D gene ambiguous. CDR1 MNHEY and CDR2 SVGAGI come from the germline V gene. The CDR3 runs 14 residues. V lost 6 bases, J lost 8 bases, and 17 bases lay in between. The CDR3 DNA follows: TGTGCCAGCAGGCGGCAGATTAGAGGATATGAGCAGTTCTTC. This encodes CASRRQIRGYEQFF.

This clone was picked up one time. The chain combines TRBV4-1 with TRBJ1-4; D is unclear. V was trimmed by 6 bases and J by 7 bases, leaving 9 bases between them. CDR1 MGHRA and CDR2 YSYEKL come from the germline V gene. This CDR3 has 12 residues. The DNA for the CDR3 is TGCGCCAGCAGGCAGTCTGGTGAAAAACTGTTTTTT. It encodes CASRQSGEKLFF.

The chain has TRBV4-3 and TRBJ2-1; D is unclear. The CDR3 contains 16 residues. V gave up 4 bases and J gave up 1 base, with 14 bases separating them. In germline, CDR1 is LGHNA, CDR2 YSLEER. DNA of the CDR3: TGCGCCAGCAGCCGTGGGCCCGGCCGATCCTACAATGAGCAGTTCTTC. Translating it yields CASSRGPGRSYNEQFF.

The chain is built from TRBV28 and TRBJ2-3; D unresolved. This CDR3 has 15 amino acids. V dropped 7 bases and J dropped 0 bases, with 14 bases sitting between them. In germline, CDR1 is MDHEN, CDR2 SYDVKM. The CDR3 region has the DNA TGTGCCAGCAACGTAATTAGCACTAGCACAGATACGCAGTATTTT. This sequence encodes CASNVISTSTDTQYF.

V gene TRBV24-1 combines with J gene TRBJ2-5; D is perhaps TRBD1 (5 bases). V was cut by 5 bases and J by 5 bases, with 17 bases left in between. This CDR3 is built from 15 residues. Germline CDR1 reads KGHDR; CDR2 reads SFDVKD. This CDR3 is CATSVTLGEGETQYF. In nucleotides, the CDR3 is TGTGCCACCAGTGTAACTCTAGGGGAAGGCGAGACCCAGTACTTC.

The genes are TRBV3-1 (or the pseudogene TRBV3-2) and TRBJ2-5; no clear D gene. Trimming removed 3 bases from V and 1 base from J, with 12 bases in between. This CDR3 contains 15 residues. From germline, CDR1 is LGHDT and CDR2 YNNKEL (reference sequence). The CDR3 sequence: CASSQTSRSQETQYF. The CDR3 coding sequence is TGTGCCAGCAGCCAGACCTCTCGGAGCCAAGAGACCCAGTACTTC.

This rearrangement joins TRBV6-2 or TRBV6-3 to TRBJ2-1; TRBD2 agrees at 11 bases. V lost 4 bases and J lost 3; bases outside the gene matches: 8. Germline CDR1 reads MNHEY; CDR2 reads SVGEGT. This CDR3 is 17 amino acids long. The CDR3 nucleotides are TGTGCCAGCAGTTCTCAGATCGGGACTAGCGGCTACAATGAGCAGTTCTTC. Encoded protein: CASSSQIGTSGYNEQFF.

The chain couples TRBV10-1 to TRBJ2-3; TRBD2 agrees at 8 bases. The CDR3 consists of 15 residues. J lost 0 bases, V lost 5 bases, and 4 bases had no gene match. CDR1 and CDR2 from the germline V gene are WNHNN and SYGVQD (reference sequence). Here the CDR3 DNA reads TGCGCCAGCAGTAGGCGGGGGGCGAGCACAGATACGCAGTATTTT. Amino acid sequence: CASSRRGASTDTQYF.

The chain recombines TRBV25-1 with TRBJ1-2; no definite D call. CDR3 length: 11 amino acids. Germline V gene sequence: CDR1 MGHDK, CDR2 SYGVNS. V lost 2 bases and J lost 7, with 5 bases in between. The CDR3 here is CASSEVSGYTF. The CDR3 DNA sequence: TGTGCCAGCAGTGAAGTCTCTGGCTACACCTTC.

The chain recombines TRBV9 with TRBJ2-3; the match to TRBD2 covers 9 bases. This CDR3 contains 15 residues. Germline CDR1 reads SGDLS; CDR2 reads YYNGEE. V was clipped by 2 bases and J by 3 bases; unmatched bases: 4. In DNA form, the CDR3 reads TGTGCCAGCAGCGTCGGGCTAGCGGGGACAGATACGCAGTATTTT. Its protein product is CASSVGLAGTDTQYF. The complete variable domain, with remaining parts taken from reference TRBV9 and TRBJ2-3, reads DSGVTQTPKHLITATGQRVTLRCSPRSGDLSVYWYQQSLDQGLQFLIQYYNGEERAKGNILERFSAQQFPDLHSELNLSSLELGDSALYFCASSVGLAGTDTQYFGPGTRLTVL.

This chain joins TRBV30 and TRBJ1-4, with TRBD1 as a possible D gene (6 bases). This CDR3 is 16 amino acids long. The V gene's germline CDR1 is GTSNPN and CDR2 SVGIG (reference sequence). Trimming cost V 0 bases and J 0 bases, with 11 bases left between them. The CDR3 DNA follows: TGTGCCTGGAGTGTGGCAGGGGTTACAACTAATGAAAAACTGTTTTTT. Encoded protein: CAWSVAGVTTNEKLFF.

On this clone itself: The sample carries other DNA sequences with the same CDR3. This rearrangement joins TRBV18 to TRBJ1-1; 8 bases agree with TRBD1. V dropped 6 bases and J dropped 4; count of bases not matched to a gene: 4. This CDR3 comprises 13 residues. Germline V gene sequence: CDR1 KGHSH, CDR2 LQKENI. The CDR3 DNA follows: TGTGCCAGCTCTAGTACAGGGGGCACTGAAGCTTTCTTT. Protein product: CASSSTGGTEAFF.

The genes are TRBV3-1 (or the pseudogene TRBV3-2) and TRBJ1-2; no clear D. V was clipped by 2 bases and J by 3 bases, with 10 bases between them. The length of the CDR3 is 14 residues. Germline V gene sequence: CDR1 LGHDT, CDR2 YNNKEL (reference sequence). CDR3 nucleotides: TGTGCCAGCAGCCAAAGTCAGGCCCACTATGGCTACACCTTC. As protein: CASSQSQAHYGYTF.

J is TRBJ1-6 and V is TRBV28; 7 nucleotides match TRBD1. Germline CDR1 MDHEN, CDR2 SYDVKM. Unmatched junction bases numbered 11, after V lost 9 bases and J lost 9 bases. The CDR3 length is 14 residues. The CDR3 sequence is CARETGTAVSPLHF. The CDR3 DNA reads TGTGCCAGGGAGACAGGGACAGCGGTTTCACCCCTCCACTTT.

This clone was picked up one time. V usage is TRBV27 and J usage is TRBJ1-5, with a weak D call TRBD1 (6 bases). This CDR3 has 14 amino acids. V lost 3 bases and J 7 bases, leaving 13 bases between the germline ends. Germline V gene lookup returns CDR1 MNHEY and CDR2 SMNVEV (reference sequence). The CDR3 here is CASSFSYREQPQHF. The CDR3 DNA reads TGTGCCAGCAGTTTCTCCTACAGGGAACAGCCCCAGCATTTT.

The chain links TRBV7-6 to TRBJ2-5, with D possibly TRBD2 on 6 matching bases. The CDR3 has 14 amino acids. Trimming removed 5 bases at V and 3 bases at J, with 13 bases between. Germline V gives CDR1 SGHVS, CDR2 FNYEAQ. The CDR3 loop reads CASSSASGEETQYF. The DNA of the CDR3 is TGTGCCAGCAGCAGTGCTTCGGGGGAAGAGACCCAGTACTTC.

This chain links TRBV5-1 with TRBJ2-5, with 10 bases that match TRBD2. Germline lookup yields CDR1 SGHRS and CDR2 YFSETQ. V trimming: 3 bases; J trimming: 3 bases; junction bases outside the gene matches: 5. This CDR3 is 15 amino acids long. CDR3: CASSYPGTSEETQYF. The CDR3 coding sequence is TGCGCCAGCAGCTACCCCGGGACTAGCGAAGAGACCCAGTACTTC.

The chain has TRBV7-6 and TRBJ2-3, with D tentatively TRBD1 (5 bases). The CDR3 length is 14 residues. Germline CDR1 reads SGHVS; CDR2 reads FNYEAQ. V shed 1 base and J shed 2 bases, with 7 bases lying between them. CDR3 amino acids: CASSLGQLTDTQYF. CDR3 nucleotide sequence: TGTGCCAGCAGCTTAGGACAGCTCACAGATACGCAGTATTTT.

This sequence joins TRBV11-2 and TRBJ2-3; 12 positions match TRBD1. Trimming took 5 bases from V and 4 from J; bases not matched to a gene: 7. Germline CDR1 reads SGHAT; CDR2 reads FQNNGV. CDR3 length: 16 residues. The CDR3 reads CASSPGTGGFADTQYF. The CDR3 coding sequence is TGTGCCAGCAGCCCCGGGACAGGGGGCTTCGCAGATACGCAGTATTTT. Full variable domain (outside the CDR3, taken from reference TRBV11-2 and TRBJ2-3): EAGVAQSPRYKIIEKRQSVAFWCNPISGHATLYWYQQILGQGPKLLIQFQNNGVVDDSQLPKDRFSAERLKGVDSTLKIQPAKLEDSAVYLCASSPGTGGFADTQYFGPGTRLTVL.

The chain links TRBV28 to TRBJ1-2; the D gene is possibly TRBD1 (5 bases). Trimming stripped 1 base from V and 7 bases from J, with 13 bases between. CDR3 length: 14 residues. Germline assignment: CDR1 MDHEN and CDR2 SYDVKM. The CDR3 protein is CASSLLTQGTGYTF. The CDR3, as DNA: TGTGCCAGCAGTTTATTGACCCAGGGTACTGGCTACACCTTC.

This chain links TRBV7-9 with TRBJ2-7, with TRBD2 matching over 9 bases. The V segment lost 0 bases and the J segment 12 bases; nucleotides outside the gene matches: 6. The CDR3 runs 13 residues. Germline V lookup: CDR1 SEHNR, CDR2 FQNEAQ (reference sequence). DNA of the CDR3: TGTGCCAGCAGCTTAGCGGGTAGCGGGAGTTTGTACTTC. It yields the protein CASSLAGSGSLYF. The whole variable domain, remainder taken from reference TRBV7-9 and TRBJ2-7, is DTGVSQNPRHKITKRGQNVTFRCDPISEHNRLYWYRQTLGQGPEFLTYFQNEAQLEKSRLLSDRFSAERPKGSFSTLEIQRTEQGDSAMYLCASSLAGSGSLYFGPGTRLTVT.

The chain combines TRBV21-1 with TRBJ1-6; the DNA was not compared with TRBD1, the D call given in the table. TRBV21-1 is a listed pseudogene. The CDR3 has 13 residues. The CDR3 protein is CASSKEGDSPLHF. The CDR3 nucleotides are TGTGCCAGCAGCAAAGAGGGGGATTCACCCCTCCACTTT.

The chain links TRBV18 to TRBJ2-7; TRBD1 matches 7 bases. Germline V lookup: CDR1 KGHSH, CDR2 LQKENI. The CDR3 is 14 residues long. Losses at the gene ends were 3 bases for V and 1 base for J; bases not matched to a gene: 3. Here the CDR3 DNA reads TGTGCCAGCTCACCCAGACAGGGTTCCTACGAGCAGTACTTC. This sequence encodes CASSPRQGSYEQYF.

The table lists this clone with a few counts. This chain uses TRBV5-1 with TRBJ1-2; D gene uncertain. Trimming cost V 0 bases and J 3 bases, with 9 bases left between them. There are 14 residues in the CDR3. Germline assignment: CDR1 SGHRS and CDR2 YFSETQ. The chain's CDR3 is CASSLESADYGYTF. The CDR3 region has the DNA TGCGCCAGCAGCTTGGAGTCTGCGGACTATGGCTACACCTTC.